Reported below is one TCR beta chain. Its antigen is not known. This entry comes from a study of cytomegalovirus exposure and HLA in healthy donors. 60 Vbeta and 13 Jbeta primers were used in PCR. Sequencing used immunoSEQ multiplex PCR; TCRdb keeps in-frame clones, though not all of them. Among under 200,000 clones listed, approximately 72% were seen once. The CDR3 covers 13 residues. J was trimmed by 2 bases and V by 6 bases; bases with no gene match: 3. Germline V gene lookup returns CDR1 SNHLY and CDR2 FYNNEI. Regarding the study as a whole: Sequencing depth across donors, presence/absence analyses assumed, was roughly uniform. The study labeled approximately 150 TCR beta chains cytomegalovirus-associated. Some segments of the V type, notably TRBV6-2 and TRBV6-3, were excluded as indistinguishable. Per a later analysis, approximately 16,000 TCR beta sequences showed association with HLA alleles at 0.05 false discovery rate.

This chain connects TRBV2 to TRBJ1-1; TRBD1 matches 7 bases. The source of this sequence is a female donor in good health and CMV-seronegative. Sequenced: PBMCs. The CDR3 coding sequence is TGTGCCAGCAGCGACAGGGTCAACACTGAAGCTTTCTTT. It codes for CASSDRVNTEAFF.